Shown below are 23 T cell receptor beta chains from a single sample sequenced in a study of OX40 agonist ivuxolimab in advanced cancers. The data were produced by immunoSEQ multiplex PCR, yet TCRdb's version contains in-frame clones alone and is incomplete. The table has over 70,000 clones, about 92% seen once. Sequencing used CD4+ or CD8+ T cells sorted from blood, obtained in a trial of the OX40 agonist ivuxolimab. These receptors were obtained from an adult with an advanced solid tumor such as melanoma, head and neck, liver or kidney cancer.

The chain employs TRBV19 and TRBJ1-1; 7 bases line up with TRBD1. Germline V gene sequence: CDR1 LNHDA, CDR2 SQIVND (reference sequence). The CDR3 contains 13 residues. V lost 5 bases and J lost 4; bases outside the gene matches: 4. CDR3 in amino acids: CASSLTGSTEAFF. CDR3 DNA: TGTGCCAGTAGTCTGACAGGGAGCACTGAAGCTTTCTTT.

The J gene is TRBJ2-5, the V gene TRBV7-9; no firm D call. Germline V gene sequence: CDR1 SEHNR, CDR2 FQNEAQ (reference sequence). Trimming stripped 1 base from V and 6 bases from J, with 0 bases between. There are 10 residues in the CDR3. This CDR3 is CASSLETQYF. The CDR3 coding sequence is TGTGCCAGCAGCTTAGAGACCCAGTACTTC.

V gene TRBV6-5 combines with J gene TRBJ1-3; 7 nucleotides line up with TRBD1. In germline, CDR1 is MNHEY, CDR2 SVGAGI. The V segment lost 4 bases and the J segment 2 bases; nucleotides outside the gene matches: 8. This CDR3 spans 16 amino acids. The CDR3 here is CASSSSDRDPGNTIYF. Here the CDR3 DNA reads TGTGCCAGCAGTTCATCCGACAGGGACCCTGGAAACACCATATATTTT.

For this clone: The same CDR3 also results from other DNA sequences found in this sample. The chain employs TRBV7-2 and TRBJ1-1; the D gene is possibly TRBD1 (5 bases). Germline V gene sequence: CDR1 SGHTA, CDR2 FQGNSA. The CDR3 is made up of 12 amino acids. Trimming removed 3 bases at V and 6 bases at J, with 8 bases between. CDR3 sequence: CASSLGGPEAFF. The CDR3 DNA sequence: TGTGCCAGCAGCTTGGGGGGACCTGAAGCTTTCTTT.

This chain links TRBV11-3 with TRBJ1-5, with a tentative D call TRBD1 (5 bases). Germline V CDR1 and CDR2: SGHNT, YENEEA. The germline V and J ends were trimmed by 4 bases and 0 bases, with 13 bases remaining between them. The CDR3 runs to 16 residues. This CDR3 is CASSYPVGGSNQPQHF. CDR3 nucleotides: TGTGCCAGCAGCTACCCGGTGGGGGGTAGCAATCAGCCCCAGCATTTT.

The V gene is TRBV6-6, the J gene TRBJ1-2; 10 bases match TRBD1. The V segment lost 5 bases and the J segment 8 bases; nucleotides outside the gene matches: 2. The CDR3 sequence is 12 residues long. Germline loops: CDR1 MNHNY, CDR2 SVGAGI (reference sequence). CDR3 region: CASSPTGGGYTF. In nucleotides, the CDR3 is TGTGCCAGCAGTCCGACAGGGGGCGGCTACACCTTC.

The chain joins TRBV4-1 to TRBJ2-3, with D perhaps assigned TRBD1 or TRBD2 (7 bases each). This CDR3 contains 17 residues. CDR1 and CDR2 (germline): MGHRA, YSYEKL. The V gene lost 2 bases and the J gene lost 5 bases, with 20 bases spanning the gap. CDR3 sequence: CASSQQPQGGSLDTQYF. In DNA, the CDR3 is TGCGCCAGCAGCCAACAACCCCAGGGGGGGTCATTAGATACGCAGTATTTT.

V usage is TRBV4-3 and J usage is TRBJ2-7; the match to TRBD1 covers 8 bases. Germline CDR1 reads LGHNA; CDR2 reads YSLEER. With V trimmed by 4 bases and J by 5 bases, 10 bases remained unmatched. There are 15 residues in the CDR3. Written as DNA, the CDR3 is TGCGCCAGCAGCCCGGACAGGGAGTTCCAACACGAGCAGTACTTC. Its translation: CASSPDREFQHEQYF.

The J gene is TRBJ1-5, the V gene TRBV27, with D maybe TRBD1 (6 bases). Germline CDR1 reads MNHEY; CDR2 reads SMNVEV (reference sequence). The CDR3 runs to 14 residues. The V end was cut by 8 bases, the J end by 6 bases, with 17 bases between. CDR3 DNA sequence: TGTGCCAGCGGAACAGGGTCAGTAAGTCAGCCCCAGCATTTT. This gives the protein CASGTGSVSQPQHF.

The chain links TRBV7-2 to TRBJ2-7, with D possibly called TRBD1 or TRBD2 (7 bases each). This CDR3 is built from 15 residues. Germline CDR1 reads SGHTA; CDR2 reads FQGNSA. The ends were cut back, 4 bases at V and 4 bases at J, with 17 bases in the middle. The CDR3 DNA reads TGTGCCAGCAGCTGGGCGACAGGGAGGGGGTACGAGCAGTACTTC. This encodes CASSWATGRGYEQYF. Complete variable domain (other parts from reference TRBV7-2 and TRBJ2-7): GAGVSQSPSNKVTEKGKDVELRCDPISGHTALYWYRQSLGQGLEFLIYFQGNSAPDKSGLPSDRFSAERTGGSVSTLTIQRTQQEDSAVYLCASSWATGRGYEQYFGPGTRLTVT.

This clone was detected once. This sequence joins TRBV10-3 and TRBJ2-2; D gene uncertain. Trimming took 3 bases from V and 4 from J, leaving 9 bases between them. This CDR3 contains 14 residues. Per germline, CDR1 ENHRY and CDR2 SYGVKD. This CDR3 reads CAISDSRSTGELFF. The CDR3 DNA sequence: TGTGCCATCAGTGACTCACGGAGCACCGGGGAGCTGTTTTTT.

This rearrangement joins TRBV28 to TRBJ1-1; 7 nucleotides align to TRBD1. This CDR3 comprises 14 residues. J gave up 4 bases and V 6 bases, and 8 bases lay outside the gene matches. Germline V lookup: CDR1 MDHEN, CDR2 SYDVKM. CDR3 nucleotides: TGTGCCAGCAGGAGACAGGGACGGCGCACTGAAGCTTTCTTT. Its protein is CASRRQGRRTEAFF.

V usage is TRBV4-3 and J usage is TRBJ1-1; no definite D call. Deletions cut 0 bases from V and 7 bases from J, with 9 bases between. Per germline, CDR1 LGHNA and CDR2 YSLEER. The CDR3 consists of 13 residues. CDR3 sequence reads: CASSQDREREAFF. For the CDR3, the DNA is TGCGCCAGCAGCCAAGATCGGGAGCGTGAAGCTTTCTTT.

The chain employs TRBV19 and TRBJ1-5, with D possibly matching TRBD1 (6 bases). Germline V lookup: CDR1 LNHDA, CDR2 SQIVND (reference sequence). CDR3 length: 15 residues. V was cut by 2 bases and J by 2 bases, with 10 bases left in between. The CDR3 coding sequence is TGTGCCAGTAGTATAATGGCAGGGGGCAATCAGCCCCAGCATTTT. Residues: CASSIMAGGNQPQHF.

V and J are TRBV13 and TRBJ2-3, with D perhaps being TRBD1 or TRBD2 (5 bases each). The CDR3 runs to 14 residues. Germline V CDR1 and CDR2: PRHDT, FYEKMQ (reference sequence). Trimming took 5 bases from V and 4 from J, leaving 13 bases between them. The CDR3 loop is CASSGTGKPDTQYF. The DNA for the CDR3 is TGTGCCAGCAGCGGGACGGGGAAGCCAGATACGCAGTATTTT.

The chain has TRBV4-3 and TRBJ1-1, with a tentative D call TRBD1 (5 bases). Trimming took off 0 bases at V and 6 bases at J, with 17 bases between the two ends. Germline CDR1 LGHNA, CDR2 YSLEER. CDR3 length: 16 amino acids. The CDR3 DNA follows: TGCGCCAGCAGCCAAGATGTGGGAGGGGTTGGCGCTGAAGCTTTCTTT. This sequence encodes CASSQDVGGVGAEAFF.

This chain links TRBV11-2 with TRBJ2-1, with 10 bases lining up with TRBD2. The CDR3 totals 17 residues. CDR1 is SGHAT and CDR2 is FQNNGV in the germline V gene. Trimming took 0 bases from V and 5 from J; bases not matched to a gene: 7. The CDR3 reads CASSLELRLAGDNEQFF. CDR3 in DNA: TGTGCCAGCAGCTTAGAACTGCGCCTAGCGGGAGACAATGAGCAGTTCTTC.

The rearrangement uses TRBV19 and TRBJ1-1; 8 bases match TRBD1. The length of the CDR3 is 14 residues. Germline-derived CDR1 and CDR2 are LNHDA and SQIVND (reference sequence). Trimming cost V 7 bases and J 5 bases; bases outside gene matches: 9. The CDR3 DNA is TGTGCCAGTATCCTAGGCAGGGGGCTGACTGAAGCTTTCTTT. It translates to CASILGRGLTEAFF.

Here the CDR3 DNA reads TGTGCCAGCAGCCAAGAGTGGACAGGGAGAACCGGGGAGCTGTTTTTT. This encodes CASSQEWTGRTGELFF. The chain employs TRBV4-2 and TRBJ2-2; 8 bases match TRBD1. CDR3 length: 16 amino acids. The trim removed 0 bases at V and 5 bases at J, leaving 5 bases unmatched. Germline CDR1 and CDR2: LGHNA and YNFKEQ.

The chain is built from TRBV6-5 and TRBJ1-2; D ambiguous. The ends were cut back, 0 bases at V and 1 base at J, with 9 bases in the middle. This CDR3 has 15 residues. In germline, CDR1 is MNHEY, CDR2 SVGAGI. DNA of the CDR3: TGTGCCAGCAGTTACTCTGGGTACAGTAACTATGGCTACACCTTC. It is translated as CASSYSGYSNYGYTF.

The genes are TRBV27 and TRBJ1-2; D might be TRBD1 (6 bases). The CDR3 runs to 13 residues. Germline lookup yields CDR1 MNHEY and CDR2 SMNVEV (reference sequence). V lost 5 bases and J lost 4, with 11 bases in between. CDR3 loop: CASSRGGSYGYTF. DNA of the CDR3: TGTGCCAGCAGTAGGGGGGGAAGCTATGGCTACACCTTC.

This chain uses TRBV5-4 with TRBJ1-3; D gene ambiguous. V was clipped by 0 bases and J by 9 bases, with 4 bases between them. The CDR3 runs 11 residues. Germline CDR1 SGHNT, CDR2 YYREEE (reference sequence). The chain's CDR3 is CASSLGATIYF. The CDR3 DNA follows: TGTGCCAGCAGCTTGGGGGCCACCATATATTTT.

The V and J genes are TRBV9 and TRBJ2-3; TRBD2 matches 9 bases. The V gene's germline CDR1 is SGDLS and CDR2 YYNGEE. The CDR3 runs to 19 residues. The ends lost 4 bases at V and 1 base at J; junction bases unmatched: 16. The CDR3 DNA sequence: TGTGCCAGCAGCCCCCGTGGTAGCGGGAGCCCCGTCGGCACAGATACGCAGTATTTT. Its translation: CASSPRGSGSPVGTDTQYF.